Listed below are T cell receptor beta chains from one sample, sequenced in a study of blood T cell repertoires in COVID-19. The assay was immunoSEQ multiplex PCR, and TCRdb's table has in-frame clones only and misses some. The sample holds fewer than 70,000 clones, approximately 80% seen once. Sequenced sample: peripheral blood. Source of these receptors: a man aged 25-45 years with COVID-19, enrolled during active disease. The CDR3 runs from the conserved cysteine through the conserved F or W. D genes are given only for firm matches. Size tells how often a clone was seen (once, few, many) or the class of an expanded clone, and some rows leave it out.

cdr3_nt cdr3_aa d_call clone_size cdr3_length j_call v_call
TGCGCCAGCCAGCCAAGACAGTCTCGGGAGGGCTACACCTTC CASQPRQSREGYTF NA NA 14 TRBJ1-2 TRBV10-2
TGCGCCAGCAGCCAACGGACTAGCGGGGGCAACACAGATACGCAGTATTTT CASSQRTSGGNTDTQYF TRBD2 NA 17 TRBJ2-3 TRBV4-1
TGTGCCAGCTCACCAACGTCAAAGAGGGAGACCCAGTACTTC CASSPTSKRETQYF NA NA 14 TRBJ2-5 TRBV18
TGTGCCAGCAGTTACGAAGGACAGTACACCGGGGAGCTGTTTTTT CASSYEGQYTGELFF NA NA 15 TRBJ2-2 TRBV6-9
TGTGCCAGCAGCTTACAAGGGTTGGCGGGGAGCGAGCAGTACTTC CASSLQGLAGSEQYF NA NA 15 TRBJ2-7 TRBV7-2
TGCGCCAGCAGCCAAAACCCGGGGACAGGGGTAGAGACCCAGTACTTC CASSQNPGTGVETQYF TRBD1 NA 16 TRBJ2-5 TRBV4-1
TGTGCCACCAGCAGAGAGGGCGGGGTATGGGATACGCAGTATTTT CATSREGGVWDTQYF NA NA 15 TRBJ2-3 TRBV15
TGTGCCAGCAGAAAAGCCTTTTCGTCCTCCTACAATGAGCAGTTCTTC CASRKAFSSSYNEQFF NA NA 16 TRBJ2-1 TRBV11-2
TGTGCCAGCAGCTCCCCGTCCCCATTAGCGGTGGGGTACAATGAGCAGTTCTTC CASSSPSPLAVGYNEQFF NA NA 18 TRBJ2-1 TRBV11-2
TGCGCCAGCAGCCCCTCCTCGACGGGGGGTTCCTACGAGCAGTACTTC CASSPSSTGGSYEQYF TRBD2 NA 16 TRBJ2-7 TRBV4-1
TGTGCCAGCAGTTACTCCACAGAGACTAACTATGGCTACACCTTC CASSYSTETNYGYTF NA NA 15 TRBJ1-2 TRBV6-5
TGTGCCTGGAGTTCCGGGACAGGGGGAAACACCATATATTTT CAWSSGTGGNTIYF TRBD1 NA 14 TRBJ1-3 TRBV30
TGCGCCAGCAGCCAGGGAAATAGCGGGGGGGCGAGGACAGATACGCAGTATTTT CASSQGNSGGARTDTQYF TRBD2 NA 18 TRBJ2-3 TRBV4-3
TGTGCTAGTGGTTTGGCGGCTGGGGGGGCGGGTGGAAATCAGCCCCAGCATTTT CASGLAAGGAGGNQPQHF NA NA 18 TRBJ1-5 TRBV12-5
TGTGCCAGCAGTTCCCCGGCAGACGGTCAGGGGGCGGGTAACACCATATATTTT CASSSPADGQGAGNTIYF TRBD1 NA 18 TRBJ1-3 TRBV28
TGTGCCAGCAGTTGGGACCGCGAGGGACAGCCTCTCTTACCCTCCACCGGGGAGCTGTTTTTT CASSWDREGQPLLPSTGELFF TRBD1 NA 21 TRBJ2-2 TRBV11-2
TGTGCCAGCAGCCCCTGGGCTAGCCAAGGCTCCTACGAGCAGTACTTC CASSPWASQGSYEQYF NA medium-sized 16 TRBJ2-7 TRBV7-9
TGTGCCAGAAGCTTAGCCGGCGGGACCAGCACTGAAGCTTTCTTT CARSLAGGTSTEAFF NA NA 15 TRBJ1-1 TRBV7-5
TGTGCCAGCAGCTCAACGGGGACTGAAGCTTTCTTT CASSSTGTEAFF NA NA 12 TRBJ1-1 TRBV11-3
TGTGCCAGCAGCCGCCAAACAGGGGAGGCGACCACTGAAGCTTTCTTT CASSRQTGEATTEAFF TRBD1 NA 16 TRBJ1-1 TRBV14
TGTGCCAGCAGCTCGACTAGCGGGGGGCGCTACGAGCAGTACTTC CASSSTSGGRYEQYF TRBD2 few 15 TRBJ2-7 TRBV7-9
TGTGCCAGCTCACCGGGACAGGGTCGCACTGAAGCTTTCTTT CASSPGQGRTEAFF TRBD1 NA 14 TRBJ1-1 TRBV18
TGTGCCAGCAGCTCCGGGACAGGTATTAAACAAGAGACCCAGTACTTC CASSSGTGIKQETQYF TRBD1 few 16 TRBJ2-5 TRBV5-6
TGTGCCAGCAGCGATCAGCGGATTGAAGATGAAAAACTGTTTTTT CASSDQRIEDEKLFF NA NA 15 TRBJ1-4 TRBV5-4
TGTGCCAGCAGACGGGAGGGCCTTAGCACAGATACGCAGTATTTT CASRREGLSTDTQYF TRBD2 once 15 TRBJ2-3 TRBV28
TGTGCCAGCAGTGAAATTGGGGGACATCGCACAGATACGCAGTATTTT CASSEIGGHRTDTQYF NA NA 16 TRBJ2-3 TRBV6-1
TGTGCCAGCAGCGACAACAGGGGGCACGCCTATGGCTACACCTTC CASSDNRGHAYGYTF TRBD1 NA 15 TRBJ1-2 TRBV3-1/TRBV3-2
TGTGCCAGCAGCGTAACCAGCGGGGACACAGATACGCAGTATTTT CASSVTSGDTDTQYF TRBD2 NA 15 TRBJ2-3 TRBV9
TGCGCCAGCAGCCAAGGCCCACTAGCGGGAGTTGGAGGAACCTACGAGCAGTACTTC CASSQGPLAGVGGTYEQYF TRBD2 NA 19 TRBJ2-7 TRBV4-1
TGTGCCAGCAGTAAGCGGGGGGGCAGGGAGACCCAGTACTTC CASSKRGGRETQYF TRBD2 NA 14 TRBJ2-5 TRBV6-5
TGCAGTGCTAGTTGGGGGATAGGTAGCGGGAATAACTACGAGCAGTACTTC CSASWGIGSGNNYEQYF TRBD2 NA 17 TRBJ2-7 TRBV20-1